Each of the 18 T cell receptor beta chains below was sequenced from the same sample in a study of T cells in Graves' hyperthyroidism and ophthalmopathy. Amplification of TCR beta CDR3 regions used RNA as the template. The study used the HTBI primer set for a first-round RT-PCR of the TCR CDR3. TCRdb recomputed calls from the multiplex PCR reads with MiXCR, one row per CDR3 protein. The table lists over 450,000 distinct CDR3 sequences, approximately 15% of them singletons. The material sequenced was blood. All receptors derive from a woman aged 18-29 years with Graves' hyperthyroidism.

The chain combines TRBV5-1 with TRBJ2-5; D ambiguous. This CDR3 is 12 amino acids long. Germline-derived CDR1 and CDR2 are SGHRS and YFSETQ. The V and J ends lost 2 bases and 4 bases respectively, with 6 bases between them. The CDR3 region has the DNA TGCGCCAGCAGCTTTGACTTAGAGACCCAGTACTTC. Its translation is CASSFDLETQYF.

This clonotype showed up just a few times. The chain joins TRBV5-6 to TRBJ2-1; D may be TRBD1 or TRBD2 (6 bases each). The CDR3 has 15 residues. V lost 4 bases and J lost 7, with 18 bases in between. Germline V gene data show CDR1 as SGHDT and CDR2 as YYEEEE. In nucleotides, the CDR3 is TGTGCCAGCAGCCGCGGGATCGGGGGCGGTAATGAGCAGTTCTTC. Its translation is CASSRGIGGGNEQFF.

The chain combines TRBV27 with TRBJ2-3, with D hard to call. Per germline, CDR1 MNHEY and CDR2 SMNVEV (reference sequence). The CDR3 is made up of 15 amino acids. V was clipped by 5 bases and J by 3 bases, with 15 bases between them. In DNA form, the CDR3 reads TGTGCCAGCAGTCCTCCGGCCCCTCGGACAGATACGCAGTATTTT. Amino acids: CASSPPAPRTDTQYF.

Many counts were recorded for this clonotype. DNA for the CDR3: TGTGCCAGCATCAGGACAGGGGGAACAACTGAAGCTTTCTTT. This gives the protein CASIRTGGTTEAFF. This chain uses TRBV2 with TRBJ1-1, with 10 bases that match TRBD1. The ends lost 7 bases at V and 5 bases at J; junction bases unmatched: 7. Germline V lookup: CDR1 SNHLY, CDR2 FYNNEI. CDR3 length: 14 amino acids.

This clonotype was observed a few times. The chain has TRBV5-1 and TRBJ1-1; the D is unclear. The CDR3 length is 14 residues. Trimming took off 0 bases at V and 4 bases at J, with 10 bases between the two ends. CDR1 SGHRS and CDR2 YFSETQ come from the germline V gene. The CDR3 coding sequence is TGCGCCAGCAGCTTGGGAATGGTCCTCACTGAAGCTTTCTTT. Residues: CASSLGMVLTEAFF.

This clonotype was picked up a small number of times. The rearrangement links TRBV10-3 to TRBJ1-1, with D tentatively TRBD1 (6 bases). The V gene lost 4 bases and the J gene lost 6 bases, with 12 bases spanning the gap. The CDR3 runs 13 residues. Germline CDR1 ENHRY, CDR2 SYGVKD. The DNA for the CDR3 is TGTGCCATCAGTGCCGGGGGGGCGCCTGAAGCTTTCTTT. Translation: CAISAGGAPEAFF.

This chain uses TRBV24-1 with TRBJ1-1, with a weak D call TRBD1 (5 bases). V lost 2 bases to trimming and J lost 0 bases, with 12 bases between them. This CDR3 comprises 16 residues. CDR1 is KGHDR and CDR2 is SFDVKD in the germline V gene. For the CDR3, the DNA is TGTGCCACCAGTGATTGGGGGGACCCACTGAACACTGAAGCTTTCTTT. It encodes CATSDWGDPLNTEAFF.

At least ten counts were recorded for this clonotype. This chain links TRBV7-8 with TRBJ2-2, with 15 bases matching TRBD2. Germline loops: CDR1 SGHVS, CDR2 FQNEAQ. The CDR3 has 18 amino acids. Trimming took 5 bases from V and 3 from J; bases not matched to a gene: 7. DNA for the CDR3: TGTGCCAGCAGCCCGCGGACTAGCGGGAGGGCCGACACCGGGGAGCTGTTTTTT. This gives the protein CASSPRTSGRADTGELFF.

This clonotype was seen more than once but under ten times. The genes are TRBV10-3 and TRBJ2-2; D is perhaps TRBD1 or TRBD2 (5 bases each). The germline V gene encodes CDR1 ENHRY and CDR2 SYGVKD. The length of the CDR3 is 14 residues. V gave up 8 bases and J gave up 2 bases, with 12 bases separating them. For the CDR3, the DNA is TGTGCCATCCAGGGAGCGGCAAACACCGGGGAGCTGTTTTTT. As protein: CAIQGAANTGELFF.

This chain links TRBV27 with TRBJ1-2, with a tentative D call TRBD1 (5 bases). The germline V gene has CDR1 MNHEY and CDR2 SMNVEV (reference sequence). V was cut by 4 bases and J by 2 bases, with 11 bases left in between. The CDR3 length is 14 residues. In nucleotides, the CDR3 is TGTGCCAGCAGTTCAGGACACCTCAACTATGGCTACACCTTC. Translating it yields CASSSGHLNYGYTF.

This clonotype was observed at least ten times. The chain combines TRBV11-2 with TRBJ2-1, with TRBD1 as a possible D gene (5 bases). This CDR3 is built from 14 residues. Trimming took off 7 bases at V and 4 bases at J, with 14 bases between the two ends. Germline assignment: CDR1 SGHAT and CDR2 FQNNGV. CDR3 sequence (DNA): TGTGCCAGCACCATAGGGGCCGCGTACAATGAGCAGTTCTTC. It translates to CASTIGAAYNEQFF.

CDR3 sequence: CATEGLDEYGYTF. The CDR3, as DNA: TGTGCCACGGAGGGGCTTGATGAATATGGCTACACCTTC. The chain recombines TRBV2 with TRBJ1-2, with D possibly TRBD1 on 5 matching bases. The germline V gene has CDR1 SNHLY and CDR2 FYNNEI. This CDR3 is 13 amino acids long. V was pared by 10 bases and J by 5 bases, with 17 bases between. The whole variable domain, remainder taken from reference TRBV2 and TRBJ1-2, is EPEVTQTPSHQVTQMGQEVILRCVPISNHLYFYWYRQILGQKVEFLVSFYNNEISEKSEIFDDQFSVERPDGSNFTLKIRSTKLEDSAMYFCATEGLDEYGYTFGSGTRLTVV.

This rearrangement joins TRBV7-9 to TRBJ2-1; D is unresolved. The CDR3 extends over 14 amino acids. Germline CDR1 reads SEHNR; CDR2 reads FQNEAQ (reference sequence). Trimming cost V 7 bases and J 6 bases, with 16 bases left between them. The CDR3 DNA is TGTGCCAGCACCCCACCTTCCGGGCTCAATGAGCAGTTCTTC. This translates into CASTPPSGLNEQFF.

This clonotype was counted ten times or more. The chain has TRBV12-3 or TRBV12-4 and TRBJ1-2; the D gene is possibly TRBD1 (6 bases). The CDR3 has 16 amino acids. The germline V and J ends were trimmed by 5 bases and 3 bases, with 19 bases remaining between them. CDR3 protein: CASSLPGTSVYYGYTF. In nucleotides, the CDR3 is TGTGCCAGCAGTCTACCCGGGACATCGGTTTACTATGGCTACACCTTC.

This clonotype was seen ten or more times. The CDR3 bases are TGTGCCACCGGACAGGAGGGCACCGGGGAGCTGTTTTTT. It codes for CATGQEGTGELFF. J is TRBJ2-2 and V is TRBV2; D is perhaps TRBD1 (7 bases). Trimming cost V 10 bases and J 4 bases, with 13 bases left between them. The CDR3 has 13 residues. In germline, CDR1 is SNHLY, CDR2 FYNNEI.

This clonotype was found many times. The rearrangement joins TRBV12-3 or TRBV12-4 to TRBJ1-2; perhaps TRBD1 as D (6 bases). This CDR3 contains 14 residues. V shed 6 bases and J shed 2 bases, with 13 bases lying between them. The CDR3 nucleotides are TGTGCCAGCAGCCGAGGAGGGGGGAACTATGGCTACACCTTC. Protein product: CASSRGGGNYGYTF.

This clonotype was recorded many times. V gene TRBV2 combines with J gene TRBJ1-2, with D possibly matching TRBD1 (5 bases). The CDR3 is 15 residues long. Trimming stripped 2 bases from V and 8 bases from J, with 18 bases between. Germline V gives CDR1 SNHLY, CDR2 FYNNEI. Here the CDR3 reads CASSETGGMLRGYTF. CDR3 DNA: TGTGCCAGCAGTGAAACTGGGGGGATGCTAAGGGGCTACACCTTC.

The sample holds a few counts of this clonotype. The chain carries TRBV12-3 or TRBV12-4 and TRBJ1-3; 8 nucleotides align to TRBD1. The trim removed 5 bases at V and 8 bases at J, leaving 8 bases unmatched. CDR3 length: 14 residues. CDR3 nucleotide sequence: TGTGCCAGCAGTACCTCCGGACAGGGACACACCATATATTTT. This gives the protein CASSTSGQGHTIYF.